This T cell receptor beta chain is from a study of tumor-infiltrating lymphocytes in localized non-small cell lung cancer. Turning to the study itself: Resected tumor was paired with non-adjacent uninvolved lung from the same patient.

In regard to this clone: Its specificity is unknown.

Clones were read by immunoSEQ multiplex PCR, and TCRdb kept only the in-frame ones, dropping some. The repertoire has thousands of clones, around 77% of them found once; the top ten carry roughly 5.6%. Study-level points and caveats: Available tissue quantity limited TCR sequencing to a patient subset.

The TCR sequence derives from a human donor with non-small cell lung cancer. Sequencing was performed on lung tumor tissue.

Here the CDR3 reads CASSVGQIYGYTF. The CDR3 DNA is TGTGCCAGCTCGGTGGGACAGATCTATGGCTACACCTTC. V and J are TRBV18 and TRBJ1-2; 7 bases are a match to TRBD1. Germline CDR1 KGHSH, CDR2 LQKENI. The CDR3 runs 13 residues. V shed 6 bases, J shed 4 bases, and the junction held 5 bases outside the gene matches.